A selection of T cell receptor beta chains follows, all from one sample in a study of Ad26.COV2.S vaccination and SARS-CoV-2 variants. Clones were read by immunoSEQ multiplex PCR, and TCRdb kept only the in-frame ones, dropping some. The sample gives approximately 480,000 clones, around 88% of which show up once; roughly 13% is in the top ten. Sequenced here: peripheral blood, sampled in a trial of Ad26.COV2.S vaccine versus placebo. These TCRs come from a person aged 18-60 years who received the Ad26.COV2.S COVID-19 vaccine or a placebo. The CDR3 runs from the conserved cysteine through the conserved F or W. D genes are given only for firm matches. The size entry is marked missing in some rows and otherwise reads once, few, many or a size class.

j_call | clone_size | d_call | cdr3_length | v_call | cdr3_aa | cdr3_nt
TRBJ1-5 | NA | NA | 14 | TRBV7-2 | CASAPRSGGQPQHF | TGTGCCAGCGCACCCCGGTCGGGTGGTCAGCCCCAGCATTTT
TRBJ2-7 | NA | TRBD2 | 15 | TRBV5-1 | CASTPEPGGTYEQYF | TGCGCCAGCACCCCCGAACCGGGAGGCACCTACGAGCAGTACTTC
TRBJ1-4 | NA | NA | 14 | TRBV19 | CASRQGLANEKLFF | TGTGCCAGTAGACAGGGATTAGCTAATGAAAAACTGTTTTTT
TRBJ2-7 | once | NA | 12 | TRBV20-1 | CSASLLSYEQYF | TGCAGTGCTAGTCTCCTCTCCTACGAGCAGTACTTC
TRBJ2-7 | NA | NA | 13 | TRBV25-1 | CASSEVGVYEQYF | TGTGCCAGCAGTGAGGTAGGGGTCTACGAGCAGTACTTC
TRBJ2-2 | NA | NA | 13 | TRBV27 | CASSPGVTGELFF | TGTGCCAGCAGCCCTGGGGTCACCGGGGAGCTGTTTTTT
TRBJ1-1 | NA | TRBD1 | 15 | TRBV19 | CASSTNGQGRPEAFF | TGTGCCAGTAGTACCAACGGACAGGGTAGGCCTGAAGCTTTCTTT
TRBJ2-3 | NA | NA | 14 | TRBV27 | CASSHLRGTDTQYF | TGTGCCAGCAGTCATCTTCGGGGCACAGATACGCAGTATTTT
TRBJ2-7 | NA | TRBD2 | 16 | TRBV6-2/TRBV6-3 | CASSPTSGRFNYEQYF | TGTGCCAGCAGTCCGACTAGCGGGAGGTTTAACTACGAGCAGTACTTC
TRBJ2-2 | once | NA | 17 | TRBV11-3 | CASSPGRGSPNTGELFF | TGTGCCAGCAGCCCCGGTCGCGGCTCGCCAAACACCGGGGAGCTGTTTTTT
TRBJ2-5 | NA | NA | 11 | TRBV30 | CAWSAAETQYF | TGTGCCTGGAGTGCCGCGGAGACCCAGTACTTC
TRBJ2-1 | NA | NA | 15 | TRBV7-8 | CASSLGSGRYNEQFF | TGTGCCAGCAGCTTAGGGAGCGGACGCTACAATGAGCAGTTCTTC